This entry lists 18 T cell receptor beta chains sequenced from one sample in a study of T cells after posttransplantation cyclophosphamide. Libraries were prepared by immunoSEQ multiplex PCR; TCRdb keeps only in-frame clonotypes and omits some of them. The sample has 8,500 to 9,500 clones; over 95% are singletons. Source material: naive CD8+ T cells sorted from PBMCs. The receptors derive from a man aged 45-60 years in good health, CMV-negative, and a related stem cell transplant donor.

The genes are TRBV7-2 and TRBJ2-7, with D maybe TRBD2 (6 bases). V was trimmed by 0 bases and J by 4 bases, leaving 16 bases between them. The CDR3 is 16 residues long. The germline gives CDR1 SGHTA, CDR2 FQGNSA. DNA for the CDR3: TGTGCCAGCAGCTTAGCGGTTGGGACTGGAGGTTACGAGCAGTACTTC. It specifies CASSLAVGTGGYEQYF.

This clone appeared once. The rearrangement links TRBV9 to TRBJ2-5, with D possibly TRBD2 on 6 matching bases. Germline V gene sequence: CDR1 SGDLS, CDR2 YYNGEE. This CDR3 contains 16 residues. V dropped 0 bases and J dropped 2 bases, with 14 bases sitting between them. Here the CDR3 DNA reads TGTGCCAGCAGCGTAGGTGGCGCGGGGATACAAGAGACCCAGTACTTC. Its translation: CASSVGGAGIQETQYF.

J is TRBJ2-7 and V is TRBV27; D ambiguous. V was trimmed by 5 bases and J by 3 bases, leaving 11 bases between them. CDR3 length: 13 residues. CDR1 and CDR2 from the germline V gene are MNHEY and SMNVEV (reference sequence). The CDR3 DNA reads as TGTGCCAGCAGTCTACTCGAGAACTACGAGCAGTACTTC. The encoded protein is CASSLLENYEQYF.

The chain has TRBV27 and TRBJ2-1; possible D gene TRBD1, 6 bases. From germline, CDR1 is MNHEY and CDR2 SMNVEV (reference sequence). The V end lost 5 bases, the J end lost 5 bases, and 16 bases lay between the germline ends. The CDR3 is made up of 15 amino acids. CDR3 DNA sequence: TGTGCCAGCAGTCCAAAGGGGGACATAGACAATGAGCAGTTCTTC. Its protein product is CASSPKGDIDNEQFF.

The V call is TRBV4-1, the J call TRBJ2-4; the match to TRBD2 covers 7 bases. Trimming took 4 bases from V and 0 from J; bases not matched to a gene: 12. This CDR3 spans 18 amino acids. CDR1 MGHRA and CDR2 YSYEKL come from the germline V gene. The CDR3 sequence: CASSPQGEGPLAKNIQYF. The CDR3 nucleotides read TGCGCCAGCAGCCCCCAAGGGGAGGGCCCCCTAGCCAAAAACATTCAGTACTTC.

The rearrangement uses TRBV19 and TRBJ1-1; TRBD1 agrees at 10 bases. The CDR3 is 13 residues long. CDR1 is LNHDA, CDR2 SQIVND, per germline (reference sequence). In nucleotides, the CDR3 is TGTGCTTCGGGACAGGGGAGGAACACTGAAGCTTTCTTT. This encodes CASGQGRNTEAFF.

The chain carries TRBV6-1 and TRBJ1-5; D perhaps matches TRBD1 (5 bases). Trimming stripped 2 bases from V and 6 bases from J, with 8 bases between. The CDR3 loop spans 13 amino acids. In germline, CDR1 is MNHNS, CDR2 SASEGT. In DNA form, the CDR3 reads TGTGCCAGCAGTGAACGGCAGGGTCAGCCCCAGCATTTT. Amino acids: CASSERQGQPQHF.

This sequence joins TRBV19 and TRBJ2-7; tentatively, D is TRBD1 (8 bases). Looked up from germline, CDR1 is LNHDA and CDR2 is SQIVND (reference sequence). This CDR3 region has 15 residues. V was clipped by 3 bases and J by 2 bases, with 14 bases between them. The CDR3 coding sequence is TGTGCCAGTAGTATTGGACAGGGACTAACCTACGAGCAGTACTTC. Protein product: CASSIGQGLTYEQYF.

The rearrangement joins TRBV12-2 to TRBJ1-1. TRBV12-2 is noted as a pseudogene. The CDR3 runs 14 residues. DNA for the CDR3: TGTGCAAGTCGCTTAGTTTCCGAGTTCTCTGAAGCTTTCTTT. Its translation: CASRLVSEFSEAFF.

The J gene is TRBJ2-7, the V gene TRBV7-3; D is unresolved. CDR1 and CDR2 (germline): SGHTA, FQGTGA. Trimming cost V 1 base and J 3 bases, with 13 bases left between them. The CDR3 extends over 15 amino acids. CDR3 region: CASSLRRLDLYEQYF. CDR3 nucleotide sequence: TGTGCCAGCAGCTTAAGGCGCCTAGATCTCTACGAGCAGTACTTC.

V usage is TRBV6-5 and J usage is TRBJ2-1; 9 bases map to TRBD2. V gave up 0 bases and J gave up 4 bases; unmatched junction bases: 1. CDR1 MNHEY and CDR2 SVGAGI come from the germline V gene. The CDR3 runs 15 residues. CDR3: CASSYSLAGYNEQFF. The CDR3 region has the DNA TGTGCCAGCAGTTACTCCCTAGCGGGGTACAATGAGCAGTTCTTC.

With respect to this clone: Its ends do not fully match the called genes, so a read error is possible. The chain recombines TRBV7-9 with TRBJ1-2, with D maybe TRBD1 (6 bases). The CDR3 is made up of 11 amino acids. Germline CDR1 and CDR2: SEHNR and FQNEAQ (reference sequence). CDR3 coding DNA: TGTGCCAGCAGCGACCGTACAGGGTTGTTCTTC. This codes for CASSDRTGLFF.

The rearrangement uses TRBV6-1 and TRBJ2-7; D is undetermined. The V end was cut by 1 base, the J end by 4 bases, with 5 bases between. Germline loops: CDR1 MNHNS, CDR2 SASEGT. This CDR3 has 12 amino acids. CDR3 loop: CASSEGAYEQYF. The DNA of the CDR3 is TGTGCCAGCAGTGAAGGAGCGTACGAGCAGTACTTC.

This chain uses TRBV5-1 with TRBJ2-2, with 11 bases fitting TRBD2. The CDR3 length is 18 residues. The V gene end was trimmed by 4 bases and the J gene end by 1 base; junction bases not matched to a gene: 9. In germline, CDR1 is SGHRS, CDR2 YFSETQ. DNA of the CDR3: TGCGCCAGCAGCCAGGAGCTAGCGGGAGGCCTGAACACCGGGGAGCTGTTTTTT. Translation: CASSQELAGGLNTGELFF.

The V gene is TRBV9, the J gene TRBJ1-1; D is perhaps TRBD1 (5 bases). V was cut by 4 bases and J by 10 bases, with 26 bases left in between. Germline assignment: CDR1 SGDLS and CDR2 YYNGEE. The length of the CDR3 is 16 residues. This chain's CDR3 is CASSPPVGAVSVGAFF. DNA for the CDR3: TGTGCCAGCAGCCCTCCGGTTGGGGCGGTCTCCGTAGGAGCTTTCTTT.

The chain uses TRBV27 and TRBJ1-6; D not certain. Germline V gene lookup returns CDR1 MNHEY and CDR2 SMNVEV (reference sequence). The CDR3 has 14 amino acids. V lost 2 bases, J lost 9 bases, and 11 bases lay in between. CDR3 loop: CASSLVGSGSPLHF. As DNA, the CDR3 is TGTGCCAGCAGTTTAGTCGGGTCGGGTTCACCCCTCCACTTT.

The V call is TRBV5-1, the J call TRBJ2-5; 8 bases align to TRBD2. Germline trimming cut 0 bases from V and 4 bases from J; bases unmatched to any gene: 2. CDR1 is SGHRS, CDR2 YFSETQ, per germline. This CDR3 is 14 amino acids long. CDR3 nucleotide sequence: TGCGCCAGCAGCTTGGGTAGCGGGATAGAGACCCAGTACTTC. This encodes CASSLGSGIETQYF.

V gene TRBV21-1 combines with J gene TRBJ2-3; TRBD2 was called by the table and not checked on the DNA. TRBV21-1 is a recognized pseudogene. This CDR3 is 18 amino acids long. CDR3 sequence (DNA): TGTGCCAGCAGCCGACTCGGGGAGCGCCCAGAAAGCACAGATACGCAGTATTTT. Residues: CASSRLGERPESTDTQYF.